This T cell receptor (beta chain) came from a study of CD8 T cell repertoires and HIV-1 epitope variants. Concerning this clone itself: The antigen is undetermined.

V gave up 0 bases and J gave up 4 bases, with 21 bases separating them. The CDR3 has 18 residues. Germline V gene lookup returns CDR1 LGHNA and CDR2 YSLEER. Here immunoSEQ multiplex PCR was the method, and the copy in TCRdb shows in-frame clones only, minus some. The sample records around 6,400 clones, around two thirds being singletons. This TCR was recovered from a male donor with HIV. This chain uses TRBV4-3 with TRBJ1-2; the D is unclear. Input material: cultured CD8+ T cells derived from PBMCs. The CDR3 bases are TGCGCCAGCAGCCAAGATCGGTCCTCGGTCGGCTCGAGCTATGGCTACACCTTC. Its translation: CASSQDRSSVGSSYGYTF.